The clone carrying this T cell receptor beta chain was counted once. The data derive from a study of CD4 and CD8 cells across lung adenocarcinoma regions. Samples came from patients with localized non-small cell lung adenocarcinoma. TCRdb reprocessed the PCR reads via MiXCR and lists one record per CDR3 protein. In the table there are roughly 6,000 distinct CDR3 sequences, roughly 50% of which are singletons. The CDR3 is made up of 13 amino acids. Trimming removed 0 bases at V and 4 bases at J, with 4 bases between. Germline CDR1 reads WNHNN; CDR2 reads SYGVQD (reference sequence). The sequencing input was CD8+ T cells from the margin of a lung tumor. This receptor was taken from a male donor with lung adenocarcinoma. The CD4 and CD8 labels of this study may be unreliable. This chain connects TRBV10-1 to TRBJ2-1; D call uncertain. In nucleotides, the CDR3 is TGCGCCAGCAGTGAGTCCCCTTACAATGAGCAGTTCTTC. Its protein product is CASSESPYNEQFF.